The 19 T cell receptor beta chains below all came from one sample that was sequenced in a study of blood T cell repertoires in COVID-19. Sequencing used immunoSEQ multiplex PCR; TCRdb keeps in-frame clones, though not all of them. Among around 150,000 clones listed, 85% were seen once. Sequences were obtained from peripheral blood. The receptors shown here come from a human donor with acute or convalescent COVID-19. The donor label of this sample is uncertain.

The chain employs TRBV19 and TRBJ1-2, with D hard to call. The CDR3 spans 15 residues. The V and J ends lost 3 bases and 1 base respectively, with 12 bases between them. CDR1 is LNHDA, CDR2 SQIVND, per germline (reference sequence). DNA for the CDR3: TGTGCCAGTAGTATTCTTCGGGATAATAACTATGGCTACACCTTC. It codes for CASSILRDNNYGYTF.

The genes are TRBV6-5 and TRBJ1-2; D gene unclear. The CDR3 is 14 amino acids. The V end lost 8 bases, the J end lost 2 bases, and 15 bases lay between the germline ends. Germline V gene sequence: CDR1 MNHEY, CDR2 SVGAGI. The CDR3 loop is CASSPDPGNYGYTF. The CDR3 region has the DNA TGTGCCAGCTCCCCCGACCCGGGGAACTATGGCTACACCTTC.

The rearrangement uses TRBV30 and TRBJ1-1; D remains ambiguous. The CDR3 sequence is 13 residues long. In germline, CDR1 is GTSNPN, CDR2 SVGIG (reference sequence). The V and J ends lost 5 bases and 1 base respectively, with 11 bases between them. The CDR3 sequence is CAWGTRRNTEAFF. CDR3 DNA: TGTGCCTGGGGTACACGCCGGAACACTGAAGCTTTCTTT.

The chain carries TRBV6-5 and TRBJ1-1, with D possibly matching TRBD1 (5 bases). Trimming shortened V by 4 bases and J by 4 bases, and 13 bases separated the two germline ends. The germline CDR1 and CDR2 sequences are MNHEY and SVGAGI. CDR3 size: 14 residues. The CDR3 region has the DNA TGTGCCAGCAGTTCCCGGGGGGGTGGCACTGAAGCTTTCTTT. Its translation is CASSSRGGGTEAFF.

The rearrangement joins TRBV11-2 to TRBJ1-3; unclear D gene. Trimming shortened V by 1 base and J by 0 bases, and 7 bases separated the two germline ends. This CDR3 is 15 amino acids long. CDR1 and CDR2 (germline): SGHAT, FQNNGV. Here the CDR3 DNA reads TGTGCCAGCAGCTTAGGACATCTCTCTGGAAACACCATATATTTT. This gives the protein CASSLGHLSGNTIYF.

The J gene is TRBJ1-6, the V gene TRBV7-2; possible D gene TRBD1, 6 bases. With 3 bases removed from V and 8 bases from J, the gap between germline ends came to 14 bases. The germline V gene has CDR1 SGHTA and CDR2 FQGNSA. The CDR3 length is 15 residues. Written as DNA, the CDR3 is TGTGCCAGCAGCTTGACAGGCCAACATTATTCACCCCTCCACTTT. This codes for CASSLTGQHYSPLHF. Full variable domain (outside the CDR3, taken from reference TRBV7-2 and TRBJ1-6): GAGVSQSPSNKVTEKGKDVELRCDPISGHTALYWYRQSLGQGLEFLIYFQGNSAPDKSGLPSDRFSAERTGGSVSTLTIQRTQQEDSAVYLCASSLTGQHYSPLHFGNGTRLTVT.

This chain uses TRBV3-1 (or the pseudogene TRBV3-2) with TRBJ2-1, with 9 bases lining up with TRBD1. V shed 5 bases and J 9 bases; nucleotides not matched to a gene: 5. Germline loops: CDR1 LGHDT, CDR2 YNNKEL (reference sequence). CDR3 length equals 13 residues. The DNA of the CDR3 is TGTGCCAGCAGCACCACAGGGGGCTTTGAGCAGTTCTTC. Residues: CASSTTGGFEQFF.

This clone has more than one count but fewer than ten. The gene calls are TRBV15 and TRBJ1-2; D gene ambiguous. Trimming cost V 2 bases and J 4 bases, with 11 bases left between them. CDR3 size: 14 residues. Per the germline V gene, CDR1 is LNHNV and CDR2 is YYDKDF (reference sequence). The CDR3 DNA follows: TGTGCCACCAGCAGAAACCTGGCGGGCTATGGCTACACCTTC. It codes for CATSRNLAGYGYTF. The variable domain in full, completed from reference TRBV15 and TRBJ1-2, reads DAMVIQNPRYQVTQFGKPVTLSCSQTLNHNVMYWYQQKSSQAPKLLFHYYDKDFNNEADTPDNFQSRRPNTSFCFLDIRSPGLGDTAMYLCATSRNLAGYGYTFGSGTRLTVV.

The genes are TRBV18 and TRBJ2-5; 9 positions match TRBD1. This CDR3 has 16 amino acids. V gave up 6 bases and J gave up 5 bases; unmatched junction bases: 13. Germline V CDR1 and CDR2: KGHSH, LQKENI. The CDR3 is CASSPGQGGLRETQYF. The CDR3 bases are TGTGCCAGCTCCCCGGGACAGGGAGGATTAAGGGAGACCCAGTACTTC.

The J gene is TRBJ2-4, the V gene TRBV30; a possible D gene is TRBD2 (6 bases). CDR1 is GTSNPN, CDR2 SVGIG, per germline (reference sequence). The CDR3 has 11 residues. With 5 bases removed from V and 4 bases from J, the gap between germline ends came to 6 bases. CDR3 residues: CAWRGKNIQYF. The CDR3 DNA sequence: TGTGCCTGGCGGGGGAAAAACATTCAGTACTTC.

This chain connects TRBV7-2 to TRBJ1-2; TRBD1 aligns across 7 bases. Trimming took 5 bases from V and 4 from J; bases not matched to a gene: 13. The V gene's germline CDR1 is SGHTA and CDR2 FQGNSA. This CDR3 is built from 16 residues. The CDR3 sequence: CASSPGINRGGYGYTF. In DNA, the CDR3 is TGTGCCAGCAGCCCAGGGATCAACAGGGGCGGCTATGGCTACACCTTC.

The V call is TRBV7-3, the J call TRBJ2-3; the D gene is possibly TRBD2 (7 bases). The germline CDR1 and CDR2 sequences are SGHTA and FQGTGA. This CDR3 has 14 amino acids. Trimming cost V 3 bases and J 8 bases, with 15 bases left between them. CDR3 sequence reads: CASSLAGGPGTQYF. CDR3 nucleotide sequence: TGTGCCAGCAGCTTGGCCGGGGGGCCAGGTACGCAGTATTTT.

This clone was found once. The V call is TRBV13, the J call TRBJ1-4; 9 bases are shared with TRBD1. This CDR3 contains 16 residues. J gave up 7 bases and V 0 bases, and 6 bases lay outside the gene matches. Per the germline V gene, CDR1 is PRHDT and CDR2 is FYEKMQ (reference sequence). DNA of the CDR3: TGTGCCAGCAGCTTAGGCGGGACAGGGAGCTTTGAAAAACTGTTTTTT. Encoded protein: CASSLGGTGSFEKLFF.

The chain has TRBV7-9 and TRBJ1-6, with 8 nucleotides matching TRBD1. This CDR3 is 15 amino acids long. Germline lookup yields CDR1 SEHNR and CDR2 FQNEAQ (reference sequence). Losses at the gene ends were 5 bases for V and 9 bases for J; bases not matched to a gene: 9. CDR3 nucleotides: TGTGCCAGCAGCCCAGACAGGGGTTTAAGTTCACCCCTCCACTTT. It encodes CASSPDRGLSSPLHF.

The chain is built from TRBV4-1 and TRBJ1-5; D is perhaps TRBD1 (5 bases). The germline V and J ends were trimmed by 0 bases and 3 bases, with 9 bases remaining between them. Germline V gives CDR1 MGHRA, CDR2 YSYEKL. The CDR3 is made up of 15 amino acids. The chain's CDR3 is CASSQERQLNQPQHF. The DNA of the CDR3 is TGCGCCAGCAGCCAAGAGCGACAGCTCAATCAGCCCCAGCATTTT.

The V call is TRBV27, the J call TRBJ1-2; D is undetermined. V lost 5 bases and J lost 1, with 20 bases in between. CDR1 and CDR2 from the germline V gene are MNHEY and SMNVEV (reference sequence). The CDR3 is made up of 17 amino acids. The CDR3 region has the DNA TGTGCCAGCAGTGCCTCTTGGGCGAAATTCGTTAACTATGGCTACACCTTC. This encodes CASSASWAKFVNYGYTF.

The chain uses TRBV11-3 and TRBJ1-6; D uncertain. Germline-derived CDR1 and CDR2 are SGHNT and YENEEA. V lost 0 bases and J lost 0, with 9 bases in between. This CDR3 region has 17 residues. CDR3 sequence: CASSLESGSSYNSPLHF. The CDR3 coding sequence is TGTGCCAGCAGCTTAGAGTCCGGGAGCTCCTATAATTCACCCCTCCACTTT.

This clone was found many times. The rearrangement uses TRBV3-1 (or the pseudogene TRBV3-2) and TRBJ1-1, with TRBD1 matching 7 bases. Trimming cost V 4 bases and J 1 base; bases outside gene matches: 3. The CDR3 loop spans 14 amino acids. CDR1 and CDR2 from the germline V gene are LGHDT and YNNKEL (reference sequence). The CDR3 DNA is TGTGCCAGCAGCCGACAGGGCGGGAACACTGAAGCTTTCTTT. Protein: CASSRQGGNTEAFF.

The chain couples TRBV19 to TRBJ1-5, with 11 bases aligning to TRBD1. CDR1 is LNHDA, CDR2 SQIVND, per germline (reference sequence). CDR3 length: 19 amino acids. Trimming removed 0 bases from V and 7 bases from J; junction bases left unmatched: 14. CDR3 residues: CASSIDLGQGESPRQPQHF. CDR3 DNA: TGTGCCAGTAGTATAGACTTGGGACAGGGGGAGTCGCCGAGGCAGCCCCAGCATTTT.